A single sample gave rise to the 27 T cell receptor beta chains below, sequenced in a study of response to subunit inactivated influenza vaccine. TCRdb reanalysed the RT-PCR reads using MiXCR and keeps one entry per CDR3 protein. Of 650,000 to 800,000 distinct CDR3 sequences listed, roughly 18% are singletons. The source was PBMCs from blood, collected 5 days after vaccination. These TCRs come from a man between 45 and 60 years old who received an inactivated influenza vaccine.

The rearrangement uses TRBV29-1 and TRBJ2-3; 10 nucleotides agree with TRBD2. V was clipped by 5 bases and J by 4 bases; unmatched bases: 6. CDR1 and CDR2 (germline): SQVTM, ANQGSEA. The CDR3 runs to 14 residues. The CDR3 DNA follows: TGCAGCGTTACCGGACTAGCGGTTTCAGATACGCAGTATTTT. This codes for CSVTGLAVSDTQYF.

The rearrangement uses TRBV5-4 and TRBJ2-3; a weak D match, TRBD2 (6 bases). Germline CDR1 is SGHNT and CDR2 is YYREEE (reference sequence). CDR3 size: 17 residues. V lost 0 bases and J lost 1, with 15 bases in between. CDR3 sequence reads: CASSLASGGAGTDTQYF. The CDR3 nucleotides are TGTGCCAGCAGCTTGGCCTCAGGCGGGGCCGGCACAGATACGCAGTATTTT.

The genes are TRBV12-5 and TRBJ1-1; D may be TRBD1 (6 bases). The CDR3 consists of 14 residues. V was pared by 2 bases and J by 0 bases, with 7 bases between. Looked up from germline, CDR1 is LGHNT and CDR2 is FRNRAP. The CDR3 here is CASGLTGMNTEAFF. In nucleotides, the CDR3 is TGTGCTAGTGGTTTGACAGGGATGAACACTGAAGCTTTCTTT.

The chain carries TRBV24-1 and TRBJ2-7; no firm D call. The CDR3 has 12 amino acids. Germline-derived CDR1 and CDR2 are KGHDR and SFDVKD. Trimming took 4 bases from V and 9 from J, leaving 12 bases between them. The CDR3 region is CATSDDGNGQYF. CDR3 bases: TGTGCCACCAGTGACGACGGAAACGGGCAGTACTTC.

This clonotype was seen repeatedly, ten times or more. This chain connects TRBV28 to TRBJ2-7; TRBD2 matches at 8 bases. CDR3 length: 15 residues. Trimming cost V 4 bases and J 2 bases; bases outside gene matches: 7. Germline V gene lookup returns CDR1 MDHEN and CDR2 SYDVKM. The CDR3 here is CASSSLGRGAYEQYF. CDR3 nucleotide sequence: TGTGCCAGCAGTTCCCTAGGGCGGGGGGCCTACGAGCAGTACTTC.

In DNA form, the CDR3 reads TGCAGCGTTGAGGACTCGAACACCGGGGAGCTGTTTTTT. Protein product: CSVEDSNTGELFF. V gene TRBV29-1 combines with J gene TRBJ2-2, with TRBD2 as a possible D gene (5 bases). Trimming shortened V by 3 bases and J by 0 bases, and 5 bases separated the two germline ends. Germline V gene data show CDR1 as SQVTM and CDR2 as ANQGSEA. The CDR3 is 13 residues long.

This clonotype was observed a handful of times. The V call is TRBV12-3 or TRBV12-4, the J call TRBJ1-3; 7 positions match TRBD1. V was pared by 6 bases and J by 3 bases, with 14 bases of the junction left unmatched. The CDR3 is 17 amino acids. The CDR3 here is CASRWTGAAVGGNTIYF. The CDR3 DNA sequence: TGTGCCAGCAGGTGGACAGGAGCGGCGGTGGGTGGAAACACCATATATTTT.

The CDR3 spells CAIRDGSTDTQYF. The DNA of the CDR3 is TGTGCCATCAGGGACGGTAGCACAGATACGCAGTATTTT. The V call is TRBV10-3, the J call TRBJ2-3; D not certain. Germline-derived CDR1 and CDR2 are ENHRY and SYGVKD. This CDR3 has 13 residues. V was trimmed by 6 bases and J by 0 bases, leaving 7 bases between them.

J is TRBJ2-2 and V is TRBV5-1; D call uncertain. Germline V gene data show CDR1 as SGHRS and CDR2 as YFSETQ. The CDR3 extends over 14 amino acids. Trimming pared 4 bases from V and 6 bases from J, leaving 13 bases between. The DNA for the CDR3 is TGCGCCAGCAGCCCCAATGGACGGGCCGGGGAGCTGTTTTTT. This translates into CASSPNGRAGELFF.

This rearrangement joins TRBV9 to TRBJ2-1; 14 nucleotides line up with TRBD2. V lost 0 bases, J lost 6 bases, and 11 bases stayed unmatched. This CDR3 contains 19 residues. Germline CDR1 SGDLS, CDR2 YYNGEE. The CDR3 nucleotides are TGTGCCAGCAGCGTAGGGGGACTAGCGGGAGATATCTCCCCCAATGAGCAGTTCTTC. Translated: CASSVGGLAGDISPNEQFF.

This clonotype appeared a few times. This chain connects TRBV20-1 to TRBJ2-2; D gene unclear. Germline V CDR1 and CDR2: DFQATT, SNEGSKA (reference sequence). With 2 bases removed from V and 3 bases from J, the gap between germline ends came to 10 bases. The CDR3 consists of 14 residues. CDR3 sequence (DNA): TGCAGTGCTAGAAGCCCCCGGTACACCGGGGAGCTGTTTTTT. Amino acid sequence: CSARSPRYTGELFF.

J is TRBJ2-7 and V is TRBV15, with TRBD1 matching over 10 bases. This CDR3 region has 15 residues. V trimming: 2 bases; J trimming: 7 bases; junction bases outside the gene matches: 8. From germline, CDR1 is LNHNV and CDR2 YYDKDF (reference sequence). CDR3 residues: CATSRIRDRGFEQYF. CDR3 coding DNA: TGTGCCACCAGCAGAATCCGGGACAGGGGTTTTGAGCAGTACTTC.

The rearrangement uses TRBV4-2 and TRBJ2-3; a weak D match, TRBD2 (6 bases). From germline, CDR1 is LGHNA and CDR2 YNFKEQ. The CDR3 runs to 14 residues. The V and J ends lost 8 bases and 2 bases respectively, with 14 bases between them. DNA for the CDR3: TGTGCCAGCGATTACGGCGGGACCACAGATACGCAGTATTTT. This codes for CASDYGGTTDTQYF.

This chain uses TRBV20-1 with TRBJ2-1, with D perhaps assigned TRBD1 or TRBD2 (5 bases each). The V and J ends lost 1 base and 4 bases respectively, with 20 bases between them. The CDR3 is made up of 17 amino acids. Germline CDR1 is DFQATT and CDR2 is SNEGSKA (reference sequence). The CDR3 bases are TGCAGTGCTAGAGTGAGTCGGGGCGGCTCTCAGTACAATGAGCAGTTCTTC. As protein: CSARVSRGGSQYNEQFF.

This clonotype has a handful of counts. This chain joins TRBV7-2 and TRBJ2-7, with D perhaps TRBD2 (7 bases). Trimming left V 5 bases short and J 2 bases short, with 13 bases between. Per germline, CDR1 SGHTA and CDR2 FQGNSA. The CDR3 has 14 residues. The CDR3 spells CASSQGGGAYEQYF. The DNA for the CDR3 is TGTGCCAGCAGCCAAGGAGGGGGGGCCTACGAGCAGTACTTC.

The chain employs TRBV20-1 and TRBJ2-7, with D possibly TRBD1 on 5 matching bases. Trimming removed 0 bases at V and 6 bases at J, with 15 bases between. Germline assignment: CDR1 DFQATT and CDR2 SNEGSKA (reference sequence). This CDR3 has 14 residues. CDR3 DNA: TGCAGTGCTAGAGAGGCAGGGCCAGGGTCCGAGCAGTACTTC. Its protein product is CSAREAGPGSEQYF.

This clonotype was picked up many times. V and J are TRBV5-1 and TRBJ1-6, with no clear D. Trimming removed 0 bases from V and 0 bases from J, with 4 bases in between. Germline CDR1 is SGHRS and CDR2 is YFSETQ. The CDR3 is made up of 15 amino acids. The CDR3, as DNA: TGCGCCAGCAGCTTGGAGAGCTCCTATAATTCACCCCTCCACTTT. Protein sequence: CASSLESSYNSPLHF.

A few counts support this clonotype. The chain employs TRBV12-3 or TRBV12-4 and TRBJ1-5, with D possibly TRBD1 on 5 matching bases. The CDR3 runs 15 residues. V lost 2 bases, J lost 1 base, and 9 bases lay in between. As DNA, the CDR3 is TGTGCCAGCAGTTTAACCGGGACCAGCAATCAGCCCCAGCATTTT. It translates to CASSLTGTSNQPQHF.

This sequence joins TRBV7-2 and TRBJ2-1; possible D gene TRBD1, 6 bases. The CDR3 extends over 18 amino acids. V was shortened by 0 bases and J by 4 bases, with 19 bases between the two germline ends. Germline CDR1 is SGHTA and CDR2 is FQGNSA. CDR3 region: CASSLAALVAGAYNEQFF. The CDR3 coding sequence is TGTGCCAGCAGCTTAGCAGCCCTAGTCGCAGGGGCGTACAATGAGCAGTTCTTC.

The chain carries TRBV14 and TRBJ2-5; TRBD1 or TRBD2 may be the D gene (6 bases each). Germline CDR1 is SGHDN and CDR2 is FVKESK. The ends were cut back, 0 bases at V and 5 bases at J, with 13 bases in the middle. The CDR3 contains 15 residues. CDR3 amino acids: CASSQDKGGWETQYF. The CDR3 DNA follows: TGTGCCAGCAGCCAAGATAAGGGGGGTTGGGAGACCCAGTACTTC.

V gene TRBV5-1 combines with J gene TRBJ2-3; D is unclear. This CDR3 is 14 amino acids long. CDR1 is SGHRS and CDR2 is YFSETQ in the germline V gene. Trimming removed 7 bases at V and 4 bases at J, with 16 bases between. In DNA form, the CDR3 reads TGCGCCAGCTCGGCGGCTGGCTATTCAGATACGCAGTATTTT. Its translation is CASSAAGYSDTQYF.

The chain joins TRBV7-2 to TRBJ1-2; D unclear. V lost 1 base to trimming and J lost 5 bases, with 8 bases between them. The CDR3 runs to 13 residues. Germline CDR1 and CDR2: SGHTA and FQGNSA. The CDR3 DNA sequence: TGTGCCAGCAGCTTAGGTGGGCAGTATGGCTACACCTTC. This translates into CASSLGGQYGYTF.

Notes on this clonotype: One end of the junction does not line up with germline, which may come from a read error. The chain employs TRBV6-5 and TRBJ1-3, with 7 positions matching TRBD1. CDR3 length: 11 residues. Germline V gives CDR1 MNHEY, CDR2 SVGAGI. The CDR3 DNA reads as TGTGCCCGCAGGGGGGGAAACACCATATATTTT. Translated: CARRGGNTIYF.

The genes are TRBV6-1 and TRBJ1-1; possibly TRBD1 for D (6 bases). Germline V CDR1 and CDR2: MNHNS, SASEGT. Deletions cut 10 bases from V and 1 base from J, with 13 bases between. This CDR3 region has 13 residues. For the CDR3, the DNA is TGTGCCATCACAGGGTTTTGGAACACTGAAGCTTTCTTT. As protein: CAITGFWNTEAFF.

This clonotype was observed a handful of times. The rearrangement uses TRBV6-1 and TRBJ2-5; D unresolved. The V end was cut by 2 bases, the J end by 3 bases, with 7 bases between. This CDR3 contains 13 residues. The germline gives CDR1 MNHNS, CDR2 SASEGT. DNA for the CDR3: TGTGCCAGCAGTGAACCCCAGGAAGAGACCCAGTACTTC. It yields the protein CASSEPQEETQYF.

This clonotype was recorded at least ten times. The chain has TRBV29-1 and TRBJ2-1, with a possible D match to TRBD2 (6 bases). Germline V CDR1 and CDR2: SQVTM, ANQGSEA. The CDR3 extends over 13 amino acids. V was trimmed by 4 bases and J by 0 bases, leaving 7 bases between them. The CDR3 nucleotides are TGCAGCGTTGCCGGGGGCTCCTACAATGAGCAGTTCTTC. Encoded protein: CSVAGGSYNEQFF.

The chain combines TRBV4-3 with TRBJ2-6; 10 bases align to TRBD2. CDR1 is LGHNA and CDR2 is YSLEER in the germline V gene. With V trimmed by 4 bases and J by 2 bases, 5 bases remained unmatched. This CDR3 is built from 17 residues. The CDR3 loop is CASSLGLADPGANVLTF. CDR3 in DNA: TGCGCCAGCAGCCTCGGACTAGCGGACCCTGGGGCCAACGTCCTGACTTTC.